In its sample, the clone carrying this TCR beta chain was seen a few times. Its antigen is not identified. J was trimmed by 7 bases and V by 4 bases; bases with no gene match: 12. Germline assignment: CDR1 MNHEY and CDR2 SVGEGT. The CDR3 has 16 amino acids. Memory CD4+ cells were defined as CD4+CD45RO+CD25-. After constant-region reverse-primer amplification, full-length variable regions underwent semi-nested PCR with Nested Universal Primer A. TCRdb analysed the 5' RACE reads with MiXCR anew, one entry per CDR3 protein. The sample lists about 42,000 distinct CDR3 sequences, approximately 30% seen once, with about 4% in the top ten. Broader study findings: The TCR gene usage of tumor memory CD4+ T cells clustered together with blood and lymph node memory CD4+ cells and with lymph node naive CD4+ cells. Tumor-infiltrating Treg TCR alpha and beta sequences overlapped most with tumor naive CD4+ T cells, then blood naive.

The genes are TRBV6-2 or TRBV6-3 and TRBJ1-5; TRBD1 aligns across 8 bases. The receptor was isolated from a female donor with breast cancer. The sample comprised tumor-infiltrating memory CD4+ T cells sorted from the breast tumor. This sample's subset: memory CD4+ T cells, CD4+CD45RO+CD25-. The CDR3 region has the DNA TGTGCCAGCAGTTCGTTTGGACAGGGAATAGGACAGCCCCAGCATTTT. Its translation: CASSSFGQGIGQPQHF.